This T cell receptor (beta chain) emerged from a study of Ad26.COV2.S vaccination and SARS-CoV-2 variants. Background on the study: Vaccine-arm donor from the placebo-controlled COV1001 Ad26.COV2.S trial.

TCRdb keeps only in-frame clones here, not all; method: immunoSEQ multiplex PCR. Altogether some 340,000 clones are present, around 85% being singletons, with the ten largest covering approximately 2%. Concerning this clone itself: The antigen is undetermined.

General study results and limits: Estimates derived from TCR breadth and depth analyses may have underestimated total T cell responses.

In germline, CDR1 is SGHRS, CDR2 YFSETQ. CDR3 length: 15 amino acids. Trimming pared 0 bases from V and 0 bases from J, leaving 9 bases between. Treatment denoted: some 20 received Ad26.COV2.S at low or high dose, single or two shots; roughly five received placebo; per-sample allocation not given. It was on day 63 after the first vaccine or placebo injection that samples were taken. This TCR came from a person between 18 and 60 years old who received the Ad26.COV2.S COVID-19 vaccine or a placebo. The sample here was peripheral blood, taken in a trial of Ad26.COV2.S vaccine versus placebo. This chain connects TRBV5-1 to TRBJ1-1; D gene ambiguous. The CDR3 loop is CASSLAGPMNTEAFF. In nucleotides, the CDR3 is TGCGCCAGCAGCTTGGCCGGACCCATGAACACTGAAGCTTTCTTT. The complete variable domain, with remaining parts taken from reference TRBV5-1 and TRBJ1-1, reads KAGVTQTPRYLIKTRGQQVTLSCSPISGHRSVSWYQQTPGQGLQFLFEYFSETQRNKGNFPGRFSGRQFSNSRSEMNVSTLELGDSALYLCASSLAGPMNTEAFFGQGTRLTVV.